This T cell receptor (beta chain) was identified during a study of OX40 agonist ivuxolimab in advanced cancers. Study-wide results and limits: Among the nonresponders, some also had low normalized T-cell clonal expansion.

Profiling relied on immunoSEQ multiplex PCR, and the TCRdb table lists in-frame clones only, not all of them. The sample yields some 13,000 clones, approximately 72% seen once. For this clone: The antigen is unknown.

The length of the CDR3 is 14 residues. CDR1 is SNHLY, CDR2 FYNNEI, per germline. J was trimmed by 0 bases and V by 2 bases; bases with no gene match: 1. This sequence was found in an adult with an advanced solid tumor such as melanoma, head and neck, liver or kidney cancer. The chain carries TRBV2 and TRBJ2-7; 7 bases agree with TRBD2. Specimen: CD4+ or CD8+ T cells sorted from blood, collected in a trial of the OX40 agonist ivuxolimab. CDR3 residues: CASSELAASYEQYF. Here the CDR3 DNA reads TGTGCCAGCAGTGAACTAGCGGCCTCCTACGAGCAGTACTTC.